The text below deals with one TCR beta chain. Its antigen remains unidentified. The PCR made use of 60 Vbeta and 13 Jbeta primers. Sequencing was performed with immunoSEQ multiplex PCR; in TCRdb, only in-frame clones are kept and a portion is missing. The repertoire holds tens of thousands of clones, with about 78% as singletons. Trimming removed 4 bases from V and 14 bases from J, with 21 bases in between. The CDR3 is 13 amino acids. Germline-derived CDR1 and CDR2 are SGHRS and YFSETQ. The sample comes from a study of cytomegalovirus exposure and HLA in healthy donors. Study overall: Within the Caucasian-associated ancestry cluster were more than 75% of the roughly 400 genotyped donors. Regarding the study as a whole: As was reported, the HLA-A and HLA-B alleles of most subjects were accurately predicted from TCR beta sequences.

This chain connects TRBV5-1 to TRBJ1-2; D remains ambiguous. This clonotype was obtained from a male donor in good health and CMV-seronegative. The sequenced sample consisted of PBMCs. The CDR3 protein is CASSQRRPDSCTF. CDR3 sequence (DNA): TGCGCCAGCAGCCAACGGAGACCGGATTCTTGTACCTTC.